This TCR beta chain was recorded in a study of beta chain features in type 1 diabetes. General study results and limits: In every one of the four CD4+ subsets, TCRB CDR3s were moderately but significantly shorter in Type 1 diabetes patients.

The study reverse transcribed the entire isolated RNA, so it sequenced expressed TCRB transcripts. Clones were sequenced by immunoSEQ multiplex PCR, and TCRdb holds only the in-frame ones, with some missing. The sample lists approximately 470,000 clones; approximately 30% were seen once. With 4 bases clipped from V and 6 bases from J, the junction kept 12 bases outside the gene matches. The CDR3 has 15 residues. In germline, CDR1 is SGHRS, CDR2 YFSETQ. This clone has just a few counts. The antigen is not known. The V and J genes are TRBV5-1 and TRBJ2-7, with 8 bases lining up with TRBD1. The receptor comes from a man between 18 and 29 years old in good health. Sequencing was performed on naive CD4+ T cells from blood. Here the CDR3 reads CASSATTGEVGEQYF. The CDR3, as DNA: TGCGCCAGCAGCGCGACGACAGGGGAAGTGGGCGAGCAGTACTTC. Complete variable domain (other parts from reference TRBV5-1 and TRBJ2-7): KAGVTQTPRYLIKTRGQQVTLSCSPISGHRSVSWYQQTPGQGLQFLFEYFSETQRNKGNFPGRFSGRQFSNSRSEMNVSTLELGDSALYLCASSATTGEVGEQYFGPGTRLTVT.